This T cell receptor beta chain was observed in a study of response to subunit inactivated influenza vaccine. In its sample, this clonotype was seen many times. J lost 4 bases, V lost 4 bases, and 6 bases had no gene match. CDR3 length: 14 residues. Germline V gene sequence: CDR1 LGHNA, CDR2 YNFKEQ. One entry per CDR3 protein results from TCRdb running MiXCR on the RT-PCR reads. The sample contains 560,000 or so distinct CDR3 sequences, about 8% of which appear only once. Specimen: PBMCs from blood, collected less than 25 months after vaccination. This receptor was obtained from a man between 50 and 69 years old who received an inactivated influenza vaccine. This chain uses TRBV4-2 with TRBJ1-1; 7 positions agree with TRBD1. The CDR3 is CASSRRQGSTEAFF. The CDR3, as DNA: TGTGCCAGCAGCCGCCGACAGGGATCCACTGAAGCTTTCTTT.